This T cell receptor (beta chain) was captured in a study of blood T cell repertoires in COVID-19. Study at large: Whether acute or convalescent, the COVID-19 samples came from the United States, Italy and Spain. PBMCs, B-cell-depleted T cells, or T cells were the source of the cDNA or gDNA that made up the material.

The V end was cut by 4 bases, the J end by 7 bases, with 17 bases between. CDR1 and CDR2 from the germline V gene are SQVTM and ANQGSEA. The CDR3 runs 14 residues. Per the study methods: Amplification of reference gene primers provided the estimated nucleated cell counts. The repertoire was sequenced with immunoSEQ multiplex PCR; TCRdb's copy has only in-frame clones and lacks some. V, J and clone size are those of that table, while D and trimming were read from the DNA. The sample has about 120,000 clones; less than 85% are singletons. This chain connects TRBV29-1 to TRBJ2-1; D might be TRBD2 (6 bases). This clonotype originated in a man in his fifties with acute or convalescent COVID-19. Specimen: peripheral blood. The CDR3 protein is CSVVEVAGGNEQFF. In DNA form, the CDR3 reads TGCAGCGTTGTGGAGGTAGCCGGAGGGAATGAGCAGTTCTTC.